This T cell receptor (beta chain) emerged from a study of shared clonotypes between healthy human individuals. Note on this clone: What it recognizes is unknown.

Study-level points and caveats: How much donors shared clonotypes was expected to be affected by sequencing depth. Owing to a small donor count, the genetic and exposure-history diversity represented was limited.

CDR1 is GTSNPN, CDR2 SVGIG, per germline (reference sequence). V lost 0 bases and J lost 2, with 3 bases in between. The CDR3 contains 12 residues. Sequencing used immunoSEQ multiplex PCR; TCRdb keeps in-frame clones, though not all of them. The data show 400,000 to 500,000 clones, with roughly 85% seen just once and approximately 12% held by the top ten. This receptor was obtained from a woman in her forties in good health. Some clones in this sample may be carry-over from other donors' samples. Sequenced: PBMCs. J is TRBJ2-3 and V is TRBV30, with D uncertain. The CDR3 bases are TGTGCCTGGAGTGTAAACACAGATACGCAGTATTTT. Its translation: CAWSVNTDTQYF.